This T cell receptor (beta chain) was captured in a study of PD-L1 blockade in urothelial cancer. About the research overall: Atezolizumab was started by patients at some point between 2014 and 2016 at 1,200 mg intravenously every 3 weeks.

Time point denoted: peripheral blood 6 weeks after treatment start. TCRdb's copy holds only in-frame clones and misses some; the assay was immunoSEQ multiplex PCR. The table includes about 43,000 clones, about four fifths detected once. Sequenced material: PBMCs, taken around atezolizumab (anti-PD-L1) treatment. This TCR was sampled from a man between 60 and 70 years old with urothelial cancer.

The CDR3 region is CATSRVASGEPTDTQYF. The CDR3, as DNA: TGTGCCACCAGCAGAGTGGCTAGCGGGGAACCCACAGATACGCAGTATTTT. The chain employs TRBV15 and TRBJ2-3; TRBD2 aligns across 9 bases. The V gene end was trimmed by 1 base and the J gene end by 2 bases; junction bases not matched to a gene: 7. The CDR3 is made up of 17 amino acids. CDR1 LNHNV and CDR2 YYDKDF come from the germline V gene (reference sequence). The full variable domain, in which reference TRBV15 and TRBJ2-3 provide the parts outside the CDR3, is DAMVIQNPRYQVTQFGKPVTLSCSQTLNHNVMYWYQQKSSQAPKLLFHYYDKDFNNEADTPDNFQSRRPNTSFCFLDIRSPGLGDTAMYLCATSRVASGEPTDTQYFGPGTRLTVL.